Each of the 25 T cell receptor beta chains below was sequenced from the same sample in a study of identifying expanded T cells in peripheral blood (dated by TCRdb to the late 2010s). Libraries came from the immunoSEQ multiplex PCR assay. In TCRdb, the immuneACCESS table is reduced to in-frame sequences with V and J assigned. These tables do not hold every clone; where another copy was compared, an unresolved V gene accounts for under half, and the others remain unexplained. The table for this sample lists about 94,000 clones; roughly 88% of them were counted only once. The leading ten clones occupy around 5.9% of the sample. The sample comprised blood. The source of these receptors is a person aged 18 to 75 in good health.

Only one count was recorded for this clone. This chain connects TRBV29-1 to TRBJ1-5, with D possibly being TRBD1 (5 bases). Germline assignment: CDR1 SQVTM and CDR2 ANQGSEA. The CDR3 has 13 amino acids. The ends were cut back, 4 bases at V and 5 bases at J, with 12 bases in the middle. This CDR3 reads CSVAGLGDQPQHF. For the CDR3, the DNA is TGCAGCGTTGCGGGACTCGGGGATCAGCCCCAGCATTTT.

The chain has TRBV5-1 and TRBJ2-5, with TRBD2 matching 12 bases. This CDR3 has 16 amino acids. With V trimmed by 0 bases and J by 4 bases, 4 bases remained unmatched. The V gene's germline CDR1 is SGHRS and CDR2 YFSETQ. The CDR3 here is CASSLGTSGGRETQYF. Written as DNA, the CDR3 is TGCGCCAGCAGCTTGGGTACTAGCGGGGGGAGAGAGACCCAGTACTTC.

CDR3 nucleotide sequence: TGTGCCAGCAGCCTCGACAGGGCCCTCTACGAGCAGTACTTC. This gives the protein CASSLDRALYEQYF. The J gene is TRBJ2-7, the V gene TRBV7-2, with TRBD1 identical over 7 bases. Germline V gives CDR1 SGHTA, CDR2 FQGNSA. Germline trimming cut 5 bases from V and 3 bases from J; bases unmatched to any gene: 7. The CDR3 covers 14 residues.

The chain couples TRBV5-4 to TRBJ2-1, with unresolved D. Trimming removed 1 base from V and 0 bases from J, with 8 bases in between. This CDR3 has 15 residues. Germline V lookup: CDR1 SGHNT, CDR2 YYREEE (reference sequence). The CDR3 protein is CASSLLPSSYNEQFF. The CDR3, as DNA: TGTGCCAGCAGCTTGCTCCCGAGCTCCTACAATGAGCAGTTCTTC.

This clone appeared once. The chain has TRBV5-1 and TRBJ1-1; D gene unclear. This CDR3 has 14 residues. Trimming shortened V by 0 bases and J by 0 bases, and 6 bases separated the two germline ends. The germline V gene encodes CDR1 SGHRS and CDR2 YFSETQ. The CDR3 loop is CASSLEGLNTEAFF. The CDR3 bases are TGCGCCAGCAGCTTGGAAGGGTTGAACACTGAAGCTTTCTTT.

The CDR3 sequence is CASSIVRDTRYGYTF. CDR3 nucleotides: TGTGCCAGTAGTATCGTCCGGGACACACGCTATGGCTACACCTTC. The rearrangement joins TRBV19 to TRBJ1-2, with D tentatively TRBD1 (6 bases). The germline V gene encodes CDR1 LNHDA and CDR2 SQIVND (reference sequence). CDR3 size: 15 residues. The V and J ends lost 3 bases and 4 bases respectively, with 15 bases between them.

The J gene is TRBJ2-3, the V gene TRBV4-3; D is possibly TRBD1 (7 bases). Per germline, CDR1 LGHNA and CDR2 YSLEER. V lost 6 bases, J lost 0 bases, and 13 bases lay in between. The CDR3 totals 15 residues. The CDR3 protein is CASSYGGQSTDTQYF. CDR3 bases: TGCGCCAGCAGTTACGGGGGACAGAGCACAGATACGCAGTATTTT.

For the CDR3, the DNA is TGCGCCAGCAGCCAGGTCCGTTGGGGCACTGAAGCTTTCTTT. Protein: CASSQVRWGTEAFF. This chain uses TRBV4-1 with TRBJ1-1, with D hard to call. This CDR3 contains 14 residues. The V gene lost 3 bases and the J gene lost 4 bases, with 12 bases spanning the gap. Germline V gene sequence: CDR1 MGHRA, CDR2 YSYEKL.

The chain carries TRBV11-3 and TRBJ2-7; TRBD2 agrees at 7 bases. The V gene's germline CDR1 is SGHNT and CDR2 YENEEA. This CDR3 contains 14 residues. V was clipped by 6 bases and J by 2 bases; unmatched bases: 7. This CDR3 reads CASSLPSGPYEQYF. The CDR3 DNA follows: TGTGCCAGCAGTCTTCCTAGCGGCCCCTACGAGCAGTACTTC.

The chain recombines TRBV30 with TRBJ1-4; 8 bases match TRBD1. The germline V gene has CDR1 GTSNPN and CDR2 SVGIG (reference sequence). The CDR3 sequence is 14 residues long. V gave up 2 bases and J gave up 8 bases; unmatched junction bases: 7. CDR3 bases: TGTGCCTGGAGTTCCGGGACAGGAAGCGAAAAACTGTTTTTT. Protein: CAWSSGTGSEKLFF.

The chain couples TRBV5-1 to TRBJ2-3; TRBD2 agrees at 11 bases. With 4 bases clipped from V and 2 bases from J, the junction kept 6 bases outside the gene matches. This CDR3 has 16 residues. Germline CDR1 and CDR2: SGHRS and YFSETQ. CDR3 loop: CASSPKLAGATDTQYF. CDR3 nucleotide sequence: TGCGCCAGCAGCCCCAAACTAGCGGGGGCCACAGATACGCAGTATTTT.

This chain links TRBV6-1 with TRBJ2-7, with D hard to call. The germline V gene encodes CDR1 MNHNS and CDR2 SASEGT. The CDR3 sequence is 16 residues long. V was cut by 1 base and J by 3 bases, with 16 bases left in between. CDR3 protein: CASSEGGRKKFYEQYF. CDR3 bases: TGTGCCAGCAGTGAAGGCGGAAGGAAGAAATTCTACGAGCAGTACTTC.

The chain joins TRBV6-1 to TRBJ1-1; 7 bases agree with TRBD1. There are 14 residues in the CDR3. Germline CDR1 reads MNHNS; CDR2 reads SASEGT. The ends lost 0 bases at V and 4 bases at J; junction bases unmatched: 2. CDR3 sequence (DNA): TGTGCCAGCAGTGAAGCAGGGGGCGTCACTGAAGCTTTCTTT. Amino acids: CASSEAGGVTEAFF.

The chain recombines TRBV7-2 with TRBJ1-5, with D maybe TRBD1 (6 bases). Per germline, CDR1 SGHTA and CDR2 FQGNSA. Trimming pared 1 base from V and 0 bases from J, leaving 13 bases between. This CDR3 is built from 17 residues. The CDR3 is CASSLGGGLPSNQPQHF. CDR3 nucleotide sequence: TGTGCCAGCAGCTTAGGCGGGGGCCTCCCTAGCAATCAGCCCCAGCATTTT.

V and J are TRBV30 and TRBJ2-7, with TRBD1 identical over 8 bases. The germline V gene encodes CDR1 GTSNPN and CDR2 SVGIG (reference sequence). V dropped 6 bases and J dropped 1; count of bases not matched to a gene: 8. The CDR3 runs to 14 residues. The CDR3 loop reads CACHKDRASYEQYF. The CDR3 nucleotides are TGTGCCTGCCATAAGGACAGGGCTTCCTACGAGCAGTACTTC. Full variable domain (remainder filled in from reference TRBV30 and TRBJ2-7): SQTIHQWPATLVQPVGSPLSLECTVEGTSNPNLYWYRQAAGRGLQLLFYSVGIGQISSEVPQNLSASRPQDRQFILSSKKLLLSDSGFYLCACHKDRASYEQYFGPGTRLTVT.

V gene TRBV7-9 combines with J gene TRBJ1-1; D is undetermined. The CDR3 contains 14 residues. Germline lookup yields CDR1 SEHNR and CDR2 FQNEAQ (reference sequence). The V gene lost 5 bases and the J gene lost 0 bases, with 10 bases spanning the gap. The CDR3 coding sequence is TGTGCCAGCAGCCTCGGATACATGAACACTGAAGCTTTCTTT. Amino acid sequence: CASSLGYMNTEAFF. The full variable domain, completed using reference TRBV7-9 and TRBJ1-1, is DTGVSQNPRHKITKRGQNVTFRCDPISEHNRLYWYRQTLGQGPEFLTYFQNEAQLEKSRLLSDRFSAERPKGSFSTLEIQRTEQGDSAMYLCASSLGYMNTEAFFGQGTRLTVV.

The CDR3 DNA follows: TGTGCCAGCAGCTCTAGCGGGGGGGCCTGGGAGACCCAGTACTTC. Amino acid sequence: CASSSSGGAWETQYF. V is TRBV6-5 and J is TRBJ2-5, with 12 bases aligning to TRBD2. The ends lost 6 bases at V and 5 bases at J; junction bases unmatched: 7. The germline V gene has CDR1 MNHEY and CDR2 SVGAGI. CDR3 size: 15 residues.

V is TRBV6-4 and J is TRBJ2-3; 9 nucleotides align to TRBD1. The V gene end was trimmed by 2 bases and the J gene end by 0 bases; junction bases not matched to a gene: 0. The CDR3 is 15 amino acids. Germline assignment: CDR1 MRHNA and CDR2 SNTAGT. The CDR3 DNA sequence: TGTGCCAGCAGTGACGGGACAGGGAGCACAGATACGCAGTATTTT. It translates to CASSDGTGSTDTQYF.

This chain uses TRBV13 with TRBJ2-1; D perhaps matches TRBD2 (5 bases). The V end lost 2 bases, the J end lost 4 bases, and 6 bases lay between the germline ends. The germline gives CDR1 PRHDT, CDR2 FYEKMQ (reference sequence). There are 13 residues in the CDR3. The CDR3 spells CASSLRRYNEQFF. CDR3 nucleotides: TGTGCCAGCAGCTTACGGAGGTACAATGAGCAGTTCTTC.

V is TRBV4-3 and J is TRBJ2-3; possibly TRBD2 for D (6 bases). The CDR3 has 16 amino acids. Germline-derived CDR1 and CDR2 are LGHNA and YSLEER. The V end lost 0 bases, the J end lost 4 bases, and 14 bases lay between the germline ends. CDR3 coding DNA: TGCGCCAGCAGCCAAGATAGAATCACGGGGGCAGATACGCAGTATTTT. Encoded protein: CASSQDRITGADTQYF.

J is TRBJ1-5 and V is TRBV19; TRBD1 is a possible D gene (6 bases). Per the germline V gene, CDR1 is LNHDA and CDR2 is SQIVND (reference sequence). The CDR3 covers 16 residues. V was cut by 1 base and J by 7 bases, with 17 bases left in between. CDR3 DNA sequence: TGTGCCAGTAGTATAGTTGCAGGAGGGGGGCGGCAGCCCCAGCATTTT. It translates to CASSIVAGGGRQPQHF.

J is TRBJ2-7 and V is TRBV18, with 7 bases that match TRBD1. The CDR3 loop spans 15 amino acids. From germline, CDR1 is KGHSH and CDR2 LQKENI. Germline trimming cut 2 bases from V and 3 bases from J; bases unmatched to any gene: 7. CDR3 sequence reads: CASSPNRDSVYEQYF. Written as DNA, the CDR3 is TGTGCCAGCTCACCAAACCGGGACAGTGTCTACGAGCAGTACTTC.

The rearrangement links TRBV5-6 to TRBJ1-2; TRBD1 is a possible D gene (6 bases). Germline V CDR1 and CDR2: SGHDT, YYEEEE. CDR3 length: 17 residues. Trimming shortened V by 1 base and J by 0 bases, and 16 bases separated the two germline ends. The CDR3 DNA reads as TGTGCCAGCAGCTTGAGACAGGCGTACCTTTCTAACTATGGCTACACCTTC. It translates to CASSLRQAYLSNYGYTF.

CDR3 protein: CASSLDRAYEQYF. DNA of the CDR3: TGCGCCAGCAGCCTCGACAGAGCCTACGAGCAGTACTTC. J is TRBJ2-7 and V is TRBV5-1, with a weak D call TRBD1 (5 bases). This CDR3 comprises 13 residues. Germline CDR1 and CDR2: SGHRS and YFSETQ. Trimming took 4 bases from V and 2 from J, leaving 10 bases between them.

This clone was found once. The rearrangement joins TRBV7-2 to TRBJ2-1; D not certain. Trimming shortened V by 4 bases and J by 9 bases, and 13 bases separated the two germline ends. The CDR3 runs to 13 residues. Looked up from germline, CDR1 is SGHTA and CDR2 is FQGNSA. CDR3 nucleotides: TGTGCCAGCAGCTCCTGGACCGGTAGTGAGCAGTTCTTC. This encodes CASSSWTGSEQFF.